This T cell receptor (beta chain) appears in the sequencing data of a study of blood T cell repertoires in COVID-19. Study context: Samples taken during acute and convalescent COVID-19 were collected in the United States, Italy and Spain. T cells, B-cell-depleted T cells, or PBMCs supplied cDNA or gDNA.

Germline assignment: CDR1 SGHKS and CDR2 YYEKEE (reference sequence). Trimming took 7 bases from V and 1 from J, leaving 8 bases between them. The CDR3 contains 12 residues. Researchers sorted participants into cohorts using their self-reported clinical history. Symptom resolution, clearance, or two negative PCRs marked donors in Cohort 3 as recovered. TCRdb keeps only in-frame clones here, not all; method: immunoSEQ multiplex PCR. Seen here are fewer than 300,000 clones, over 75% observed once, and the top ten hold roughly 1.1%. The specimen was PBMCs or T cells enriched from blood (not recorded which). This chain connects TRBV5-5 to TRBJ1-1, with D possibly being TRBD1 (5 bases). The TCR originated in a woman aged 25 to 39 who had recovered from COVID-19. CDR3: CASLTGNTEAFF. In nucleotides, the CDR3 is TGTGCCAGCCTTACAGGGAACACTGAAGCTTTCTTT.